Following are 14 T cell receptor beta chains from one sample sequenced in a study of Ad26.COV2.S vaccination and SARS-CoV-2 variants. Sample treatment: over 15 received Ad26.COV2.S at low or high dose, single or two shots; about 5 received placebo; per-sample allocation not given. On day 63 after the first injection, vaccine and placebo recipients gave samples. Profiled with immunoSEQ multiplex PCR; TCRdb holds only in-frame clones, not every one. In the table there are roughly 400,000 clones, approximately 92% of which are singletons. This specimen consisted of peripheral blood, obtained in a trial of Ad26.COV2.S vaccine versus placebo. The receptors derive from a person between 18 and 59 years old who received the Ad26.COV2.S COVID-19 vaccine or a placebo.

This clone was observed once. J is TRBJ2-3 and V is TRBV7-4, with 10 bases matching TRBD1. This CDR3 is 19 amino acids long. CDR1 and CDR2 (germline): SGHVT, SQSDAQ. J was trimmed by 2 bases and V by 4 bases; bases with no gene match: 15. CDR3 residues: CASSYLPGQGIPHTDTQYF. CDR3 bases: TGTGCCAGCAGCTATCTACCGGGACAGGGGATTCCCCACACAGATACGCAGTATTTT.

The chain joins TRBV11-2 to TRBJ2-7, with a tentative D call TRBD1 (6 bases). V dropped 5 bases and J dropped 4 bases, with 15 bases sitting between them. The CDR3 length is 14 residues. The V gene's germline CDR1 is SGHAT and CDR2 FQNNGV. CDR3 DNA sequence: TGTGCCAGCAGCCCGCACTCACAGGGTTACGAGCAGTACTTC. Translating it yields CASSPHSQGYEQYF.

The chain uses TRBV5-4 and TRBJ2-3, with 8 bases fitting TRBD1. The CDR3 is 18 amino acids. CDR1 is SGHNT and CDR2 is YYREEE in the germline V gene (reference sequence). Trimming removed 5 bases from V and 2 bases from J; junction bases left unmatched: 16. The CDR3 bases are TGTGCCAGCAGATCTGGGGCAGGGGGCCAGCGGCTCACAGATACGCAGTATTTT. It encodes CASRSGAGGQRLTDTQYF.

The chain is built from TRBV5-6 and TRBJ1-1; D call uncertain. This CDR3 comprises 12 residues. Germline assignment: CDR1 SGHDT and CDR2 YYEEEE. V lost 1 base and J 3 bases, leaving 4 bases between the germline ends. The CDR3 DNA follows: TGTGCCAGCAGCTTGATATACACTGAAGCTTTCTTT. Its translation is CASSLIYTEAFF.

The chain joins TRBV6-5 to TRBJ2-7, with a weak D call TRBD1 (6 bases). Germline lookup yields CDR1 MNHEY and CDR2 SVGAGI. The CDR3 spans 15 residues. Trimming took 6 bases from V and 3 from J, leaving 18 bases between them. DNA of the CDR3: TGTGCCAGCAGCCGAACAGGGTCGTTAAGCTACGAGCAGTACTTC. Its protein is CASSRTGSLSYEQYF.

This chain uses TRBV30 with TRBJ2-3, with no clear D. CDR3 length equals 11 residues. Germline CDR1 is GTSNPN and CDR2 is SVGIG (reference sequence). V was cut by 1 base and J by 6 bases, with 5 bases left in between. In DNA, the CDR3 is TGTGCCTGGAGTGATCAGGATACGCAGTATTTT. Protein: CAWSDQDTQYF.

This rearrangement joins TRBV6-5 to TRBJ1-2; D not resolved. Germline V lookup: CDR1 MNHEY, CDR2 SVGAGI. Trimming took 2 bases from V and 3 from J, leaving 16 bases between them. The CDR3 runs to 16 residues. CDR3 amino acids: CASSYQRKPPHYGYTF. DNA for the CDR3: TGTGCCAGCAGTTACCAGCGTAAACCGCCGCACTATGGCTACACCTTC.

V is TRBV25-1 and J is TRBJ1-1; D may be TRBD1 (6 bases). Trimming took off 4 bases at V and 8 bases at J, with 17 bases between the two ends. The CDR3 totals 14 residues. The germline V gene has CDR1 MGHDK and CDR2 SYGVNS. CDR3 sequence reads: CASSVPETGTEAFF. The CDR3 DNA reads as TGTGCCAGCAGTGTGCCCGAAACCGGGACAGAAGCTTTCTTT.

The chain couples TRBV7-9 to TRBJ1-2; D not resolved. Germline lookup yields CDR1 SEHNR and CDR2 FQNEAQ (reference sequence). Trimming removed 7 bases at V and 8 bases at J, with 23 bases between. The CDR3 is 15 amino acids. The CDR3 region is CASTAFRNSYGGYTF. Here the CDR3 DNA reads TGTGCCAGCACTGCCTTCAGAAACTCCTATGGCGGCTACACCTTC. Looking up the rest from reference TRBV7-9 and TRBJ1-2 gives the full variable domain: DTGVSQNPRHKITKRGQNVTFRCDPISEHNRLYWYRQTLGQGPEFLTYFQNEAQLEKSRLLSDRFSAERPKGSFSTLEIQRTEQGDSAMYLCASTAFRNSYGGYTFGSGTRLTVV.

The chain combines TRBV28 with TRBJ2-6; no firm D call. The CDR3 extends over 14 amino acids. Trimming took off 4 bases at V and 0 bases at J, with 4 bases between the two ends. Germline loops: CDR1 MDHEN, CDR2 SYDVKM. This chain's CDR3 is CASSSISGANVLTF. The CDR3, as DNA: TGTGCCAGCAGTTCCATCTCTGGGGCCAACGTCCTGACTTTC.

The V and J genes are TRBV5-1 and TRBJ1-2; TRBD1 matches 7 bases. The trim removed 4 bases at V and 7 bases at J, leaving 7 bases unmatched. The CDR3 has 13 amino acids. CDR1 and CDR2 from the germline V gene are SGHRS and YFSETQ. The CDR3 bases are TGCGCCAGCAGCAGTAGACAGGGCCGTGGCTACACCTTC. As protein: CASSSRQGRGYTF.

The J gene is TRBJ1-1, the V gene TRBV7-9; D remains ambiguous. Germline CDR1 SEHNR, CDR2 FQNEAQ (reference sequence). Trimming cost V 1 base and J 1 base, with 4 bases left between them. The CDR3 loop spans 13 amino acids. In DNA form, the CDR3 reads TGTGCCAGCAGCTTAGGCACGAACACTGAAGCTTTCTTT. This translates into CASSLGTNTEAFF.

J is TRBJ1-5 and V is TRBV2; D not certain. The CDR3 covers 13 residues. The V and J ends lost 8 bases and 4 bases respectively, with 12 bases between them. CDR1 is SNHLY and CDR2 is FYNNEI in the germline V gene. The CDR3 coding sequence is TGTGCCAGCCTTGAGACCACAAATCAGCCCCAGCATTTT. Amino acid sequence: CASLETTNQPQHF.

This clone showed up just once. This chain connects TRBV4-3 to TRBJ1-5; D is possibly TRBD1 (6 bases). Trimming took 0 bases from V and 7 from J, leaving 25 bases between them. The CDR3 contains 19 residues. From germline, CDR1 is LGHNA and CDR2 YSLEER. As DNA, the CDR3 is TGCGCCAGCAGCCAAGATATTTGGGGGGGGGCTTATATCGCCCAGCCCCAGCATTTT. Its translation is CASSQDIWGGAYIAQPQHF.